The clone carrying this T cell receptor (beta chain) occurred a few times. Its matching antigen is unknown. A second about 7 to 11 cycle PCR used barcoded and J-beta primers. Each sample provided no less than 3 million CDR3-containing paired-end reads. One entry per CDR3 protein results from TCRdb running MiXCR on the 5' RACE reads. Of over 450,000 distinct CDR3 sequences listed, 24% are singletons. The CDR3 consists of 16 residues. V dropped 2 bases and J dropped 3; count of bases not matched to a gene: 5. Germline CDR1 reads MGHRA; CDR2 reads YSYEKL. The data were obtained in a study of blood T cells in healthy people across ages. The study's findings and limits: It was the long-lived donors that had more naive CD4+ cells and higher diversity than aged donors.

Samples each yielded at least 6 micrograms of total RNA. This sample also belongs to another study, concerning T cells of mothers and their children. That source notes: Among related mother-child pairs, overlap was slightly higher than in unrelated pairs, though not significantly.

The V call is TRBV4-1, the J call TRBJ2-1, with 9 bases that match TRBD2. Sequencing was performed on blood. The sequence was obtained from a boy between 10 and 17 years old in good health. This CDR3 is CASSQQISGSYNEQFF. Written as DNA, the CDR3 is TGCGCCAGCAGCCAACAAATTAGCGGGAGCTACAATGAGCAGTTCTTC.